One and the same sample provided the 10 T cell receptor beta chains below, sequenced in a study of T cell clonotyping in hematopoietic cell transplantation. Sequencing was performed with immunoSEQ multiplex PCR; in TCRdb, only in-frame clones are kept and a portion is missing. The sample shows roughly 13,000 clones, around nine tenths of them seen only once. The source material was peripheral blood mononuclear cells. These TCRs come from a man aged 25-45 years in good health. Some clones in this sample may be carry-over from other donors' samples.

This chain links TRBV29-1 with TRBJ1-2; no firm D call. Trimming cost V 4 bases and J 2 bases, with 11 bases left between them. The CDR3 is 13 amino acids. Per germline, CDR1 SQVTM and CDR2 ANQGSEA. CDR3 sequence: CSVGRQLNYGYTF. CDR3 sequence (DNA): TGCAGCGTTGGCCGACAATTAAACTATGGCTACACCTTC.

The CDR3 DNA sequence: TGTGCCAGCAGCTACCGGGACAGGGACACTGAAGCTTTCTTT. It codes for CASSYRDRDTEAFF. The chain couples TRBV11-3 to TRBJ1-1; TRBD1 matches 9 bases. The germline V gene has CDR1 SGHNT and CDR2 YENEEA. This CDR3 comprises 14 residues. J gave up 3 bases and V 4 bases, and 3 bases lay outside the gene matches.

The chain recombines TRBV30 with TRBJ1-5, with 9 bases fitting TRBD1. The CDR3 contains 14 residues. V gave up 3 bases and J gave up 8 bases; unmatched junction bases: 8. CDR1 is GTSNPN and CDR2 is SVGIG in the germline V gene (reference sequence). DNA of the CDR3: TGTGCCTGGAGCATAGGGACAGGGAGGAAGCCCCAGCATTTT. Residues: CAWSIGTGRKPQHF.

This CDR3 is CASSTTMSGTEAFF. In DNA, the CDR3 is TGTGCCAGCAGTACGACCATGTCGGGGACTGAAGCTTTCTTT. V and J are TRBV6-5 and TRBJ1-1; D not certain. Germline CDR1 reads MNHEY; CDR2 reads SVGAGI. The CDR3 totals 14 residues. The germline V and J ends were trimmed by 5 bases and 5 bases, with 15 bases remaining between them.

The chain is built from TRBV27 and TRBJ1-6; 10 bases agree with TRBD1. The germline V gene encodes CDR1 MNHEY and CDR2 SMNVEV (reference sequence). Trimming took 5 bases from V and 11 from J; bases not matched to a gene: 15. This CDR3 region has 17 residues. CDR3 loop: CASSTFRQGARGPPLHF. The CDR3 bases are TGTGCCAGCAGTACCTTCAGACAGGGGGCAAGAGGGCCACCCCTCCACTTT.

The CDR3 here is CASSSSGQGFETQYF. The CDR3 bases are TGTGCCAGCAGCTCGTCGGGACAGGGTTTCGAGACCCAGTACTTC. J is TRBJ2-5 and V is TRBV7-2; 9 bases align to TRBD1. V shed 4 bases, J shed 5 bases, and the junction held 8 bases outside the gene matches. The CDR3 runs 15 residues. Germline V CDR1 and CDR2: SGHTA, FQGNSA.

This rearrangement joins TRBV7-6 to TRBJ2-2, with D possibly TRBD2 on 5 matching bases. The CDR3 spans 14 residues. V lost 5 bases, J lost 6 bases, and 13 bases lay in between. From germline, CDR1 is SGHVS and CDR2 FNYEAQ. Written as DNA, the CDR3 is TGTGCCAGCAGCCCAGACCTCGGGGCCGGGGAGCTGTTTTTT. This gives the protein CASSPDLGAGELFF. Complete variable domain (other parts from reference TRBV7-6 and TRBJ2-2): GAGVSQSPRYKVTKRGQDVALRCDPISGHVSLYWYRQALGQGPEFLTYFNYEAQQDKSGLPNDRFSAERPEGSISTLTIQRTEQRDSAMYRCASSPDLGAGELFFGEGSRLTVL.

V is TRBV9 and J is TRBJ2-5; 11 positions agree with TRBD2. The germline CDR1 and CDR2 sequences are SGDLS and YYNGEE. The length of the CDR3 is 15 residues. V was pared by 4 bases and J by 2 bases, with 4 bases of the junction left unmatched. The CDR3 bases are TGTGCCAGCAGCATAGCGGGGGGGCGACAAGAGACCCAGTACTTC. The encoded protein is CASSIAGGRQETQYF.

The chain is built from TRBV6-1 and TRBJ2-5, with 11 bases aligning to TRBD2. From germline, CDR1 is MNHNS and CDR2 SASEGT. The CDR3 sequence is 16 residues long. The junction had 8 bases not matched to a gene; V was cut back by 3 bases and J by 5 bases. Here the CDR3 reads CASSETSGVLGETQYF. The CDR3 nucleotides read TGTGCCAGCAGTGAGACTAGCGGGGTTCTGGGGGAGACCCAGTACTTC.

The V gene is TRBV2, the J gene TRBJ2-2, with D possibly matching TRBD2 (6 bases). Trimming removed 8 bases at V and 4 bases at J, with 11 bases between. The CDR3 has 13 amino acids. From germline, CDR1 is SNHLY and CDR2 FYNNEI. CDR3 residues: CASRRGSTGELFF. The CDR3 DNA is TGTGCCAGCCGGCGGGGAAGCACCGGGGAGCTGTTTTTT.